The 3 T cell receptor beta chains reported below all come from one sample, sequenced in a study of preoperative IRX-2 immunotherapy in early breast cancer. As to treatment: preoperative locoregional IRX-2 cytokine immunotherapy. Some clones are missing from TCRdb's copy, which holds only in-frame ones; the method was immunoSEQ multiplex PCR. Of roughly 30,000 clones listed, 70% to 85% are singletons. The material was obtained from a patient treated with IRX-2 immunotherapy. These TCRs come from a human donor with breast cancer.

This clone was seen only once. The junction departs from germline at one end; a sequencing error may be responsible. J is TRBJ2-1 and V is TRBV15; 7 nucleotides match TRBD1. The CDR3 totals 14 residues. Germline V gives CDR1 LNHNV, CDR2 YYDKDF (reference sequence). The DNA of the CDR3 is TGTGCCACCAGCAGAGATCAAACGGGGCAGGGGGTAATCTTC. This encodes CATSRDQTGQGVIF.

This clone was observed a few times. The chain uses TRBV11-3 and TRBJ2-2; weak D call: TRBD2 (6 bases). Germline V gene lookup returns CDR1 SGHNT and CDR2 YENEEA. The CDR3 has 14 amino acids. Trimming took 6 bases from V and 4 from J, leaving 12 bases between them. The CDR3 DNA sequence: TGTGCCAGCAGTCCCGGGCGGGGCACCGGGGAGCTGTTTTTT. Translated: CASSPGRGTGELFF.

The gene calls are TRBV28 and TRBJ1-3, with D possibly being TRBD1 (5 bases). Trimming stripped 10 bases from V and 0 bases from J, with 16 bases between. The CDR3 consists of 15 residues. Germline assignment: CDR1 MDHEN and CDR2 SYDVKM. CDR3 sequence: CAITWGRSSGNTIYF. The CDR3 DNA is TGTGCCATCACCTGGGGACGGAGCTCTGGAAACACCATATATTTT.